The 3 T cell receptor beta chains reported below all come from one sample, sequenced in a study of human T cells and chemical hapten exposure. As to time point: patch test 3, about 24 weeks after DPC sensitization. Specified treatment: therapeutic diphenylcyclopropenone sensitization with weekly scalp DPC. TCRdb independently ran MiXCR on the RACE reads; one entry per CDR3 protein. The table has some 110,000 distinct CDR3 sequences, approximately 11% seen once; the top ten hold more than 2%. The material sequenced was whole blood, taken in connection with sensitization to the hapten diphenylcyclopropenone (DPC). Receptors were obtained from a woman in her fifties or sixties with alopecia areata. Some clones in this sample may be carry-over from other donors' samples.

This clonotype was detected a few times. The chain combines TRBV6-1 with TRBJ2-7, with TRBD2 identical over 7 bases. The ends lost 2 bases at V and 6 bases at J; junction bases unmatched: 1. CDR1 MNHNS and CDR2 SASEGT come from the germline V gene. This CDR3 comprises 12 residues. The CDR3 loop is CASSECGGEQYF. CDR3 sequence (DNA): TGTGCCAGCAGTGAATGCGGGGGCGAGCAGTACTTC.

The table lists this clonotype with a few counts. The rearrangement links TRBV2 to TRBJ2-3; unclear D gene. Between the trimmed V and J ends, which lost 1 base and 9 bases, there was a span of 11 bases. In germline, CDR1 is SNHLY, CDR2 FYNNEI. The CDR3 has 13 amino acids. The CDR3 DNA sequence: TGTGCCAGCAGTGAAGAAAGGTCCTACACGCAGTATTTT. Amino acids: CASSEERSYTQYF. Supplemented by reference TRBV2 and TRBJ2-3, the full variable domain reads EPEVTQTPSHQVTQMGQEVILRCVPISNHLYFYWYRQILGQKVEFLVSFYNNEISEKSEIFDDQFSVERPDGSNFTLKIRSTKLEDSAMYFCASSEERSYTQYFGPGTRLTVL.

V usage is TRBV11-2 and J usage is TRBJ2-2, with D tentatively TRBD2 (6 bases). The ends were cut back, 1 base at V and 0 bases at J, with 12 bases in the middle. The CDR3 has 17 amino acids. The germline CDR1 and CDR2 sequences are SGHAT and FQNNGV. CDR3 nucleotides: TGTGCCAGCAGCTTAGGCCGGCGGGGATCGAACACCGGGGAGCTGTTTTTT. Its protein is CASSLGRRGSNTGELFF.